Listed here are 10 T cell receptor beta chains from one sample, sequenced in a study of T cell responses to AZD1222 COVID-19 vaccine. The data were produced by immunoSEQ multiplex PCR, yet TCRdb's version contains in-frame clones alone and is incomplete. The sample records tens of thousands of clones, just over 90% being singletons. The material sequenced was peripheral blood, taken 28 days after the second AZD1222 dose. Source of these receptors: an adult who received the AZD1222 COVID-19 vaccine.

CDR3 sequence: CASSPDRQNGYTF. The CDR3, as DNA: TGTGCCAGCAGCCCGGACAGGCAAAATGGCTACACCTTC. The V and J genes are TRBV12-3 or TRBV12-4 and TRBJ1-2; 7 bases fit TRBD1. Losses at the gene ends were 6 bases for V and 6 bases for J; bases not matched to a gene: 7. There are 13 residues in the CDR3.

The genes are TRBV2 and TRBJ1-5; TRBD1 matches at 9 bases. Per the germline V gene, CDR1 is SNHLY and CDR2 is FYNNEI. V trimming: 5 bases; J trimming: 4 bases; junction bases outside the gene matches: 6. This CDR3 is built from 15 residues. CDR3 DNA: TGTGCCAGCAGTTCGGACAGGGGCGTAAATCAGCCCCAGCATTTT. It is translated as CASSSDRGVNQPQHF.

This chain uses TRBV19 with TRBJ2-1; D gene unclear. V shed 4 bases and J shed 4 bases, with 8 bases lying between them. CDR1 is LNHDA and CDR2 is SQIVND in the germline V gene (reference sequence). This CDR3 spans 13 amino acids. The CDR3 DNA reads TGTGCCAGTAGTACCCGCCAGTACAATGAGCAGTTCTTC. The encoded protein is CASSTRQYNEQFF.

Here the CDR3 DNA reads TGCGCCAGCACTGAAGTAAGGTTTGGCGGGCGCCAGTCCTACAATGAGCAGTTCTTC. This gives the protein CASTEVRFGGRQSYNEQFF. The chain recombines TRBV10-2 with TRBJ2-1; D may be TRBD2 (5 bases). V was cut by 7 bases and J by 1 base, with 26 bases left in between. CDR1 and CDR2 (germline): WSHSY, SAAADI. CDR3 length: 19 amino acids.

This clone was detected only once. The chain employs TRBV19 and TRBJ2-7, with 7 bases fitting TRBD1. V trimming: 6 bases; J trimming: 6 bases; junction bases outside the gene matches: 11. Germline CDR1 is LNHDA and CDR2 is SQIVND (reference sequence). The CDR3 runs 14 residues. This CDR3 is CASSHGTVGVEQYF. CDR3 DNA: TGTGCCAGTAGCCATGGGACAGTGGGGGTCGAGCAGTACTTC.

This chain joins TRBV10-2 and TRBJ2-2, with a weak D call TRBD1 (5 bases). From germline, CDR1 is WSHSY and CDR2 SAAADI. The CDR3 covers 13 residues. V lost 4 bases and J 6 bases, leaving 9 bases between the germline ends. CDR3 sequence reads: CASSATAPGELFF. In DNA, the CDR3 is TGCGCCAGCAGTGCGACAGCCCCCGGGGAGCTGTTTTTT.

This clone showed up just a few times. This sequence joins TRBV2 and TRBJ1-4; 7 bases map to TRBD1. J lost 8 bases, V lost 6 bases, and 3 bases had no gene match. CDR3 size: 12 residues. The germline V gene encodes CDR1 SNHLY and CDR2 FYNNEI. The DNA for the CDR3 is TGTGCCAGCAGGACGGACAGGGAAAAACTGTTTTTT. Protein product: CASRTDREKLFF.

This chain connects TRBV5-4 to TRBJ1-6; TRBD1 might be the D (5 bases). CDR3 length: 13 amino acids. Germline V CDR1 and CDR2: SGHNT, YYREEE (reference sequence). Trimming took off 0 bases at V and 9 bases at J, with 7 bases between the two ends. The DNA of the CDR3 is TGTGCCAGCAGCTTGGACGGGGGTTCACCCCTCCACTTT. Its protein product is CASSLDGGSPLHF.

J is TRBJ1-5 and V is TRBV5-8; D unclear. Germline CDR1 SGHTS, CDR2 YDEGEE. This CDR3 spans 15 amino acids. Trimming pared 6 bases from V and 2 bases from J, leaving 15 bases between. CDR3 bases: TGTGCCAGCACCCCTGGGAGCGGAGGCAATCAGCCCCAGCATTTT. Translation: CASTPGSGGNQPQHF.

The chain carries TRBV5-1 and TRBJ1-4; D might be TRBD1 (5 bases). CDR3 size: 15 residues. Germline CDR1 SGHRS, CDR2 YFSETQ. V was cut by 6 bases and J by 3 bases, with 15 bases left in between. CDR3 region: CASTPRTGPNEKLFF. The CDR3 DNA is TGCGCCAGCACACCAAGAACGGGGCCTAATGAAAAACTGTTTTTT.